This paragraph reports one TCR beta chain. Its matching antigen is unknown. Method: immunoSEQ multiplex PCR; TCRdb's copy keeps in-frame clones and lacks some. The table includes some 80,000 clones, roughly 80% detected once. This sample is part of a study of T cell clones after liver transplantation. The wider study: A pre-transplant mixed lymphocyte reaction with TCRbeta sequencing defined graft-donor-reactive clones followed in post-transplant blood.

Notes on the study in general: Small, mixed patient groups and varying post-transplant times limit these conclusions. Donor-reactive sequences fell more than third party-reactive ones, suggesting partial deletion.

The sequencing here drew on CD4+ T cells from blood, taken around 48 months after liver transplant. The sequence was obtained from a human patient who received a liver transplant. Some T cells may be provided by the graft donor.

The CDR3 sequence: CASSDGSAQADTQYF. CDR3 sequence (DNA): TGTGCCAGCAGTGATGGCAGCGCCCAGGCGGATACGCAGTATTTT. This chain uses TRBV6-1 with TRBJ2-3; D remains ambiguous. Germline V gene lookup returns CDR1 MNHNS and CDR2 SASEGT. V lost 3 bases to trimming and J lost 6 bases, with 16 bases between them. The CDR3 spans 15 residues.